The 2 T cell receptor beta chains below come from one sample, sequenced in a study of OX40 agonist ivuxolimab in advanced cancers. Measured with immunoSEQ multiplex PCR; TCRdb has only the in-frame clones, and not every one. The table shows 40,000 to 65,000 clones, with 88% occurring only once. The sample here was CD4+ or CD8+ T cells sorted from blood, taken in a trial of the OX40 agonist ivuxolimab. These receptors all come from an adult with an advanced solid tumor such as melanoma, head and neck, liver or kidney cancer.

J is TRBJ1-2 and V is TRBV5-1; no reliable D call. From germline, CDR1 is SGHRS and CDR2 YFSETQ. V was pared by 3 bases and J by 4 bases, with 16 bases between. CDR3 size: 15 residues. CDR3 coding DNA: TGCGCCAGCAGCTCCGATTCCGCTTCTTTCTATGGCTACACCTTC. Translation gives CASSSDSASFYGYTF.

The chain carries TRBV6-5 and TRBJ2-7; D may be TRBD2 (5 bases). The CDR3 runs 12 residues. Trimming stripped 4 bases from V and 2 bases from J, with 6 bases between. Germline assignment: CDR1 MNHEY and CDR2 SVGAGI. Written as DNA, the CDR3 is TGTGCCAGCAGTTTCGGGACCTACGAGCAGTACTTC. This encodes CASSFGTYEQYF.